This T cell receptor beta chain was identified in a study of blood T cell repertoires in COVID-19. Clones were read by immunoSEQ multiplex PCR, and TCRdb kept only the in-frame ones, dropping some. The repertoire consists of fewer than 250,000 clones, with around nine tenths occurring once and the leading ten covering roughly 3%. The V and J ends lost 3 bases and 6 bases respectively, with 9 bases between them. Germline lookup yields CDR1 SGHRS and CDR2 YFSETQ. The CDR3 totals 12 residues. The sample consisted of peripheral blood. This receptor was obtained from a man in his fifties or sixties with acute or convalescent COVID-19. The rearrangement uses TRBV5-1 and TRBJ1-1; D might be TRBD1 (6 bases). CDR3 loop: CASSSGQSEAFF. The CDR3 region has the DNA TGCGCCAGCAGCTCCGGACAGTCTGAAGCTTTCTTT.